These 14 T cell receptor beta chains were all obtained from the same sample, sequenced in a study of blood T cell repertoires in COVID-19. Measured with immunoSEQ multiplex PCR; TCRdb has only the in-frame clones, and not every one. The repertoire includes 30,000 to 35,000 clones, roughly 85% of them detected once, and around 9% sits in the top ten. Sequencing used peripheral blood. These receptors were obtained from a man aged 80 or over with active COVID-19.

V usage is TRBV20-1 and J usage is TRBJ2-1, with D perhaps TRBD1 (6 bases). The CDR3 contains 15 residues. Germline-derived CDR1 and CDR2 are DFQATT and SNEGSKA (reference sequence). V shed 3 bases and J shed 2 bases, with 14 bases lying between them. CDR3 coding DNA: TGCAGTGCTAGTAGGGGGACCTCAGCCTACAATGAGCAGTTCTTC. Translating it yields CSASRGTSAYNEQFF.

This clone is a singleton in its sample. The J gene is TRBJ1-2, the V gene TRBV6-5, with 9 bases identical to TRBD1. Germline CDR1 MNHEY, CDR2 SVGAGI. The CDR3 length is 15 residues. The trim removed 6 bases at V and 3 bases at J, leaving 8 bases unmatched. The CDR3 sequence: CASRPGQGNDYGYTF. In DNA form, the CDR3 reads TGTGCCAGCAGGCCGGGACAGGGTAACGACTATGGCTACACCTTC.

The CDR3 protein is CASSRLAGGPDTGELFF. CDR3 sequence (DNA): TGTGCCAGCAGCAGACTAGCGGGGGGGCCGGACACCGGGGAGCTGTTTTTT. This chain links TRBV14 with TRBJ2-2; TRBD2 matches 14 bases. The germline V gene encodes CDR1 SGHDN and CDR2 FVKESK. The V and J ends lost 5 bases and 3 bases, in that order; junction bases with no gene match: 5. The length of the CDR3 is 17 residues.

The gene calls are TRBV9 and TRBJ2-1; TRBD2 agrees at 11 bases. This CDR3 is 17 amino acids long. Germline trimming cut 2 bases from V and 6 bases from J; bases unmatched to any gene: 10. Germline V gene sequence: CDR1 SGDLS, CDR2 YYNGEE. CDR3 amino acids: CASSVRLAGGGTNEQFF. The CDR3 DNA sequence: TGTGCCAGCAGCGTGAGGCTAGCGGGGGGTGGAACCAATGAGCAGTTCTTC.

The rearrangement uses TRBV3-1 (or the pseudogene TRBV3-2) and TRBJ2-1; perhaps TRBD2 as D (6 bases). The CDR3 is made up of 14 amino acids. CDR1 and CDR2 from the germline V gene are LGHDT and YNNKEL (reference sequence). The ends were cut back, 4 bases at V and 6 bases at J, with 13 bases in the middle. CDR3 sequence (DNA): TGTGCCAGCAGCCGGACGGGAGAGGGCAATGAGCAGTTCTTC. Translated, it gives CASSRTGEGNEQFF.

Here the CDR3 reads CASSKNPGSEAFF. The CDR3 nucleotides are TGTGCCAGCAGCAAAAATCCAGGGTCCGAAGCTTTCTTT. This chain links TRBV11-2 with TRBJ1-1; perhaps TRBD1 as D (5 bases). Germline V gene sequence: CDR1 SGHAT, CDR2 FQNNGV. The CDR3 is made up of 13 amino acids. The V gene lost 5 bases and the J gene lost 8 bases, with 15 bases spanning the gap. The full variable domain, in which reference TRBV11-2 and TRBJ1-1 provide the parts outside the CDR3, is EAGVAQSPRYKIIEKRQSVAFWCNPISGHATLYWYQQILGQGPKLLIQFQNNGVVDDSQLPKDRFSAERLKGVDSTLKIQPAKLEDSAVYLCASSKNPGSEAFFGQGTRLTVV.

The J gene is TRBJ2-7, the V gene TRBV11-2, with 9 bases matching TRBD1. Per the germline V gene, CDR1 is SGHAT and CDR2 is FQNNGV. The CDR3 spans 15 residues. Trimming removed 5 bases from V and 0 bases from J; junction bases left unmatched: 5. This chain's CDR3 is CASSPQGAISYEQYF. In DNA form, the CDR3 reads TGTGCCAGCAGCCCACAGGGGGCGATCTCCTACGAGCAGTACTTC.

The CDR3 bases are TGTGCCAGCAGCCAAGAAACCGGACTAGCGGTAGAGACCCAGTACTTC. Residues: CASSQETGLAVETQYF. The gene calls are TRBV4-2 and TRBJ2-5; the match to TRBD2 covers 10 bases. The CDR3 is made up of 16 amino acids. With V trimmed by 0 bases and J by 4 bases, 5 bases remained unmatched. In germline, CDR1 is LGHNA, CDR2 YNFKEQ.

This clone was observed once. The rearrangement links TRBV5-1 to TRBJ1-4; D is unclear. The V end was cut by 3 bases, the J end by 7 bases, with 10 bases between. CDR1 and CDR2 (germline): SGHRS, YFSETQ. The CDR3 consists of 13 residues. CDR3 in amino acids: CASSSQTGEKLFF. The CDR3 coding sequence is TGCGCCAGCAGCTCTCAGACTGGTGAAAAACTGTTTTTT.

The chain is built from TRBV15 and TRBJ2-5; 8 nucleotides match TRBD1. There are 15 residues in the CDR3. Germline lookup yields CDR1 LNHNV and CDR2 YYDKDF (reference sequence). V lost 0 bases to trimming and J lost 4 bases; unmatched junction nucleotides: 4. CDR3 DNA sequence: TGTGCCACCAGCAGAGATCGGACAGGGAGAGAGACCCAGTACTTC. Protein: CATSRDRTGRETQYF.

The DNA for the CDR3 is TGTGCCAGCAGTGAATGGATCGGAGGAAACTATGGCTACACCTTC. It translates to CASSEWIGGNYGYTF. The genes are TRBV25-1 and TRBJ1-2; D is undetermined. The CDR3 totals 15 residues. Trimming stripped 1 base from V and 2 bases from J, with 11 bases between. Looked up from germline, CDR1 is MGHDK and CDR2 is SYGVNS.

This chain uses TRBV27 with TRBJ1-6, with TRBD1 as a possible D gene (6 bases). The ends were cut back, 3 bases at V and 8 bases at J, with 11 bases in the middle. The germline V gene has CDR1 MNHEY and CDR2 SMNVEV (reference sequence). The CDR3 has 14 amino acids. The CDR3 DNA is TGTGCCAGCAGTTTGAGGCAGGGGCATTCACCCCTCCACTTT. It yields the protein CASSLRQGHSPLHF.

The chain recombines TRBV7-3 with TRBJ2-4; TRBD2 matches 13 bases. Losses at the gene ends were 4 bases for V and 13 bases for J; bases not matched to a gene: 7. Germline lookup yields CDR1 SGHTA and CDR2 FQGTGA. This CDR3 has 14 amino acids. The CDR3 region is CASSSGLAGAKQYF. CDR3 in DNA: TGTGCCAGCAGCTCCGGACTAGCGGGGGCGAAACAGTACTTC.

V gene TRBV5-1 combines with J gene TRBJ2-7, with TRBD1 matching over 7 bases. The CDR3 runs 14 residues. The junction had 10 bases not matched to a gene; V was cut back by 8 bases and J by 2 bases. Germline V lookup: CDR1 SGHRS, CDR2 YFSETQ. CDR3 protein: CASQGETVPYEQYF. CDR3 sequence (DNA): TGCGCCAGTCAGGGGGAAACGGTACCCTACGAGCAGTACTTC.